This record concerns one T cell receptor (beta chain) sequence. Its specificity is not known. Using the 5' RACE reads, TCRdb records one entry per CDR3 protein without DNA. This listing includes 160,000 or so distinct CDR3 sequences. These data originate in a study of T cells expressing NK-cell markers. Study-wide findings and caveats: These same clonotypes (in four donors) also led the CD3+CD56-NKG2C+ fraction. In a group of roughly 6 donors, dominant NKG2C+ clonotypes represented roughly 1.0-7.5% of CD8+ T cells.

The material sequenced was blood T cells: a sorted CD56 or NKG2C T cell subset, CD4+ or CD8+ T cells, or bulk PBMC T cells (not recorded which). The sequence was collected from a woman aged 18-70 years in good health.

The CDR3 reads CSARSRDGNEKLFF. This chain connects TRBV20-1 to TRBJ1-4; TCRdb's D call of TRBD1 is untestable without DNA. The CDR3 consists of 14 residues. Looked up from germline, CDR1 is DFQATT and CDR2 is SNEGSKA (reference sequence).